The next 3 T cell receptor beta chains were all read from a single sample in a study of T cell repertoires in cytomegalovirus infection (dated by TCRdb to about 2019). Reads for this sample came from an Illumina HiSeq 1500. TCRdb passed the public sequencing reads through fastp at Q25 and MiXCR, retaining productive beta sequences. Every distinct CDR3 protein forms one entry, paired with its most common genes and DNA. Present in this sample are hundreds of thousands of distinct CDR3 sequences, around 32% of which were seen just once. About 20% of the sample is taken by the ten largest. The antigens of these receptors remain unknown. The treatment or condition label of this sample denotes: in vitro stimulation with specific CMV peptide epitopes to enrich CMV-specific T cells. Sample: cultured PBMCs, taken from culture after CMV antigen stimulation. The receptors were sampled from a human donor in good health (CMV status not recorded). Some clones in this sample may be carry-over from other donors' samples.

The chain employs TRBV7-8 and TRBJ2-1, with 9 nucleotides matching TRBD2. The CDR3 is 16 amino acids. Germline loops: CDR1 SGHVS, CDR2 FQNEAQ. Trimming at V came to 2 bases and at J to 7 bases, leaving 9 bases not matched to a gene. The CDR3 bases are TGTGCCAGCAGCTTAAGGCTAGCGGGAAGGGGGAATGAGCAGTTCTTC. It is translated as CASSLRLAGRGNEQFF.

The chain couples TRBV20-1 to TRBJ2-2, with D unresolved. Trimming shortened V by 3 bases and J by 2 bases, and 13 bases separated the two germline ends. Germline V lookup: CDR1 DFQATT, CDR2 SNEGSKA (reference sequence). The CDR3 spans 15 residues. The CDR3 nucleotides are TGCAGTGCTAGGCCTGCGGCCCGAAACACCGGGGAGCTGTTTTTT. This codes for CSARPAARNTGELFF.

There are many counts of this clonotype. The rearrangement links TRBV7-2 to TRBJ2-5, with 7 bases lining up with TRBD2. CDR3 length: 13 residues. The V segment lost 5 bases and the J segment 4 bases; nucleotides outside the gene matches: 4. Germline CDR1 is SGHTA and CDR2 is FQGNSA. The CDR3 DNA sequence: TGTGCCAGCAGCCTCAGGGAGGGAGAGACCCAGTACTTC. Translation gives CASSLREGETQYF.